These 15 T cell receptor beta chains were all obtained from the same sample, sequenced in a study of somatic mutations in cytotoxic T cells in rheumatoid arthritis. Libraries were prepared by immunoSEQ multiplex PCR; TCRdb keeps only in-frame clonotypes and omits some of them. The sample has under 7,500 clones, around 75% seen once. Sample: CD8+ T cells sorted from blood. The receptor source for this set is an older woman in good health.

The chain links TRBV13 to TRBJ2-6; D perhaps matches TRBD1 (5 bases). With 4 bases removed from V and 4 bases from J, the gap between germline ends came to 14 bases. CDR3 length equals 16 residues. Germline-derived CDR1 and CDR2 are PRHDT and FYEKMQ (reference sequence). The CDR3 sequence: CASSSTELFGANVLTF. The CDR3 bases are TGTGCCAGCAGCTCGACAGAACTTTTCGGGGCCAACGTCCTGACTTTC.

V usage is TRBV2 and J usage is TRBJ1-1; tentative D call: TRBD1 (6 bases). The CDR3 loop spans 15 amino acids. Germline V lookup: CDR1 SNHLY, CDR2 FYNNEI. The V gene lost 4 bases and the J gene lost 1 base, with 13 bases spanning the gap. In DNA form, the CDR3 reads TGTGCCAGCAGTGGCCGGGACACTCCGAACACTGAAGCTTTCTTT. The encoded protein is CASSGRDTPNTEAFF.

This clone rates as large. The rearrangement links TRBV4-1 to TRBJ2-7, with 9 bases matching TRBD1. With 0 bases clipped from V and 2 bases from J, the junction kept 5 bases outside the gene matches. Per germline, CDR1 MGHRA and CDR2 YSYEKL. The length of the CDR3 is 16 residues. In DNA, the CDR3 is TGCGCCAGCAGCCAAGAAGGCGGGACAGGGACCTACGAGCAGTACTTC. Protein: CASSQEGGTGTYEQYF.

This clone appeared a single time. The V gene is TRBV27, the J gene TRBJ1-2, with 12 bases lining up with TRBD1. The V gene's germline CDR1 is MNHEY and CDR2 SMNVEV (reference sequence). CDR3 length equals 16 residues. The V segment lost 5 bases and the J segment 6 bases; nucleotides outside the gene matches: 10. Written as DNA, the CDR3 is TGTGCCAGCAGTCCCGTCCCGGGACAGGGGGCAAATGGCTACACCTTC. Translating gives CASSPVPGQGANGYTF.

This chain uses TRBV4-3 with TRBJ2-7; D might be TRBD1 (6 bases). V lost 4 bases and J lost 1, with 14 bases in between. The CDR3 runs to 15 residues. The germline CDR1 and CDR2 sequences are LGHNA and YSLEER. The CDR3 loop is CASSPSWDTSYEQYF. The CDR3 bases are TGCGCCAGCAGCCCAAGCTGGGACACGTCCTACGAGCAGTACTTC.

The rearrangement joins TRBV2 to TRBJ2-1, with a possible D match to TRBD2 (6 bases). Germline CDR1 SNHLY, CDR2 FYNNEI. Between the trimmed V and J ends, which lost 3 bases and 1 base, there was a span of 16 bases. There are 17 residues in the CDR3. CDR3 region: CASSEVGLADSYNEQFF. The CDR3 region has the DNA TGTGCCAGCAGTGAGGTAGGCTTAGCGGATTCCTACAATGAGCAGTTCTTC.

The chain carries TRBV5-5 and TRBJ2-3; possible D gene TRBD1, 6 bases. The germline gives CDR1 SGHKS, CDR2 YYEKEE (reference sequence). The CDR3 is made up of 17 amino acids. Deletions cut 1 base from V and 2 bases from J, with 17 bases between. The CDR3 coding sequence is TGTGCCAGCAGCTTGTCACAGGGACCCGCGATCACAGATACGCAGTATTTT. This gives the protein CASSLSQGPAITDTQYF.

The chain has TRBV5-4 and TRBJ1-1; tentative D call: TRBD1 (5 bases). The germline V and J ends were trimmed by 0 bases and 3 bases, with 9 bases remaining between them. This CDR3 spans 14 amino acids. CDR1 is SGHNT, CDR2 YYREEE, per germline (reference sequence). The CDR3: CASSLESGHTEAFF. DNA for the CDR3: TGTGCCAGCAGCTTGGAGTCAGGGCACACTGAAGCTTTCTTT.

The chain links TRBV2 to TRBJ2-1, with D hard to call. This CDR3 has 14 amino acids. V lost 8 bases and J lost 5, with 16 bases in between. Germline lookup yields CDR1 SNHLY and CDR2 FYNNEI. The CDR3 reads CASSESNNDNEQFF. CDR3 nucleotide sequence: TGTGCCAGCTCGGAGAGTAATAACGACAATGAGCAGTTCTTC.

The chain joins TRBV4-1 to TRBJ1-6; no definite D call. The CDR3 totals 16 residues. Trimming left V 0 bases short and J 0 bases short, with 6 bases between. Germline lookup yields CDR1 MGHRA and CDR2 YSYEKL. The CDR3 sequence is CASSQEMSSYNSPLHF. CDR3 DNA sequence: TGCGCCAGCAGCCAAGAGATGAGCTCCTATAATTCACCCCTCCACTTT.

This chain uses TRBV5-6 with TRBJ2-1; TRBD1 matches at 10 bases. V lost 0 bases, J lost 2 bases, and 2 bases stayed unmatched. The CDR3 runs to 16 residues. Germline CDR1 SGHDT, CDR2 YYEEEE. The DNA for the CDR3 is TGTGCCAGCAGCTTGGGGGGACAGGGGACCTACAATGAGCAGTTCTTC. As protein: CASSLGGQGTYNEQFF.

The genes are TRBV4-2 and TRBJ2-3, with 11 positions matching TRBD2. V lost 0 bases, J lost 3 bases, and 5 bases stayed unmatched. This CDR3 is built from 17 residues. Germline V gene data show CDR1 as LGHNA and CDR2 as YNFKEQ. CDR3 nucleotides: TGTGCCAGCAGCCAAGATGAACTAGCGGGAGCGACAGATACGCAGTATTTT. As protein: CASSQDELAGATDTQYF.

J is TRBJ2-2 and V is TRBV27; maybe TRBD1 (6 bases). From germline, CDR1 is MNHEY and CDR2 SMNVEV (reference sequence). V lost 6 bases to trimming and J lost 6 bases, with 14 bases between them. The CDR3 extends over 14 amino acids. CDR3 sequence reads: CASRPPGHPGELFF. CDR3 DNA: TGTGCCAGCAGGCCCCCGGGACATCCCGGGGAGCTGTTTTTT.

The CDR3 protein is CSVAGQEETQYF. CDR3 nucleotide sequence: TGCAGCGTTGCCGGACAGGAGGAGACCCAGTACTTC. The chain employs TRBV29-1 and TRBJ2-5; 7 bases match TRBD1. Trimming took 4 bases from V and 5 from J; bases not matched to a gene: 4. This CDR3 spans 12 amino acids. CDR1 SQVTM and CDR2 ANQGSEA come from the germline V gene.

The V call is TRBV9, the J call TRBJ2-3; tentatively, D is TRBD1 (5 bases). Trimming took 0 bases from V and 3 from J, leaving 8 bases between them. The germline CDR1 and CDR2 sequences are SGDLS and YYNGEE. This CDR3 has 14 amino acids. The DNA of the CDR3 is TGTGCCAGCAGCGTAGCCAGGGTGACAGATACGCAGTATTTT. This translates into CASSVARVTDTQYF.